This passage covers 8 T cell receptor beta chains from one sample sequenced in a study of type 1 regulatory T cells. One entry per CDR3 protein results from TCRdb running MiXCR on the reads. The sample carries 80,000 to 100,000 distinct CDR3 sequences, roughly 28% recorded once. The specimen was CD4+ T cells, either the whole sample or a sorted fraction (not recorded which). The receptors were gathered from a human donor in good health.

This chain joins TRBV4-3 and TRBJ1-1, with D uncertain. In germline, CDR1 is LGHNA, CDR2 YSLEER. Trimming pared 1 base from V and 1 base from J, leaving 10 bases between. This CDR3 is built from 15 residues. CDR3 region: CASSQGFPRNTEAFF. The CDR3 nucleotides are TGCGCCAGCAGCCAAGGTTTCCCCCGGAACACTGAAGCTTTCTTT.

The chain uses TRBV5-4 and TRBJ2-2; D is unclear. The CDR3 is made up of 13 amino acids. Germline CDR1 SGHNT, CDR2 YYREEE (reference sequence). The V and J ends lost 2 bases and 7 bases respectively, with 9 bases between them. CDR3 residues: CASSFSISGELFF. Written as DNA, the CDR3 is TGTGCCAGCAGCTTCTCCATAAGCGGGGAGCTGTTTTTT.

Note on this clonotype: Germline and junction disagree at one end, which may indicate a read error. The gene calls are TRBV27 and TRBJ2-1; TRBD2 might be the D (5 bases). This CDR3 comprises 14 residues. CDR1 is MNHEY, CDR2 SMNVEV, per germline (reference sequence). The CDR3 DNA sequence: TGTGCCAGCAGTCGTGGGAGCGCCTACAATGAGCAGTCCTTC. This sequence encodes CASSRGSAYNEQSF.

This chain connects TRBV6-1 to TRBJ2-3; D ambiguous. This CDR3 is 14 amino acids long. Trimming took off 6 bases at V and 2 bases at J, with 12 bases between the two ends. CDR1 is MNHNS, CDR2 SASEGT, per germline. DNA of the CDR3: TGTGCCAGCAGGGCTCTCCGAGACACAGATACGCAGTATTTT. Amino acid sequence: CASRALRDTDTQYF.

CDR3 coding DNA: TGTGCCAGCAGCGATAGGACAGGGTACGAGCAGTACTTC. Its protein product is CASSDRTGYEQYF. The V gene is TRBV7-6, the J gene TRBJ2-7; 8 bases align to TRBD1. The CDR3 loop spans 13 amino acids. Germline CDR1 and CDR2: SGHVS and FNYEAQ. V was clipped by 5 bases and J by 4 bases; unmatched bases: 4.

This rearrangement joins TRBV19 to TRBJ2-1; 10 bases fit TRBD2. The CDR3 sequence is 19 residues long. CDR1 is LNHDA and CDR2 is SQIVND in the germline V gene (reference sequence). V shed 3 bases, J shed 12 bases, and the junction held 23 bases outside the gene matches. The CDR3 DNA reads TGTGCCAGTAGTATCTTTTTGAGCGCCCCCGGGACTAGCGCCTCGGGGCAGTTCTTC. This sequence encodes CASSIFLSAPGTSASGQFF.

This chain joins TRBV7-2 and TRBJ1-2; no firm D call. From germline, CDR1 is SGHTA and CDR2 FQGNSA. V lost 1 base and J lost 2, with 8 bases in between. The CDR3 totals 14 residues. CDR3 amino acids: CASSLDRFNYGYTF. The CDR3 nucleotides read TGTGCCAGCAGCTTAGACCGGTTCAACTATGGCTACACCTTC. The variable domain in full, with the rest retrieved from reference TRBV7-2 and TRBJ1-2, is GAGVSQSPSNKVTEKGKDVELRCDPISGHTALYWYRQSLGQGLEFLIYFQGNSAPDKSGLPSDRFSAERTGGSVSTLTIQRTQQEDSAVYLCASSLDRFNYGYTFGSGTRLTVV.

The CDR3 loop reads CASSYLSGKAGNTIYF. In DNA form, the CDR3 reads TGTGCCAGCAGTTATCTCTCTGGAAAGGCTGGAAACACCATATATTTT. This rearrangement joins TRBV6-5 to TRBJ1-3; D call uncertain. Trimming stripped 3 bases from V and 2 bases from J, with 14 bases between. CDR1 and CDR2 (germline): MNHEY, SVGAGI. The CDR3 runs to 16 residues.